The 28 T cell receptor beta chains below all came from one sample that was sequenced in a study of cytomegalovirus exposure and HLA in healthy donors. Primers included in the PCR were 60 Vbeta and 13 Jbeta primers. Generated by immunoSEQ multiplex PCR, the TCRdb table keeps only in-frame clones and is missing some. The sample consists of 150,000 to 200,000 clones, 72% of them appearing once. Sample: PBMCs. These receptors were taken from a human donor in good health.

The chain employs TRBV9 and TRBJ2-2; 8 bases fit TRBD1. CDR3 length: 16 residues. V dropped 1 base and J dropped 1; count of bases not matched to a gene: 3. Germline lookup yields CDR1 SGDLS and CDR2 YYNGEE. Here the CDR3 reads CASSVPQGVNTGELFF. The CDR3, as DNA: TGTGCCAGCAGCGTACCACAGGGGGTGAACACCGGGGAGCTGTTTTTT.

This chain joins TRBV5-1 and TRBJ2-1, with D perhaps matching TRBD2 (7 bases). In germline, CDR1 is SGHRS, CDR2 YFSETQ. V shed 0 bases and J shed 4 bases, with 14 bases lying between them. The CDR3 spans 16 residues. In DNA, the CDR3 is TGCGCCAGCAGCTTGGAGGGGGGGGCGGGTTACAATGAGCAGTTCTTC. This sequence encodes CASSLEGGAGYNEQFF.

This clone was recorded once. V and J are TRBV5-4 and TRBJ2-6; 9 bases map to TRBD1. The CDR3 extends over 18 amino acids. Germline CDR1 SGHNT, CDR2 YYREEE (reference sequence). V was clipped by 4 bases and J by 3 bases; unmatched bases: 11. The CDR3, as DNA: TGTGCCAGCAGCAAACCGGGACAGGGTTTTTTTGGGGCCAACGTCCTGACTTTC. It encodes CASSKPGQGFFGANVLTF.

This clone was seen a single time. CDR3 nucleotides: TGTGCCAGCAGTTCACAGGGCCCTCTCTACTACGAGCAGTACTTC. Amino acids: CASSSQGPLYYEQYF. The J gene is TRBJ2-7, the V gene TRBV27; a weak D match, TRBD1 (6 bases). Germline CDR1 MNHEY, CDR2 SMNVEV (reference sequence). Trimming cost V 4 bases and J 3 bases, with 16 bases left between them. This CDR3 has 15 residues.

The J gene is TRBJ1-6, the V gene TRBV14; 9 bases line up with TRBD1. The CDR3 is made up of 14 amino acids. CDR1 is SGHDN and CDR2 is FVKESK in the germline V gene. Trimming at V came to 2 bases and at J to 8 bases, leaving 1 base not matched to a gene. CDR3: CASSQTGGDSPLHF. In DNA form, the CDR3 reads TGTGCCAGCAGCCAAACAGGGGGCGATTCACCCCTCCACTTT.

V and J are TRBV4-1 and TRBJ2-3; 10 nucleotides line up with TRBD2. V lost 4 bases, J lost 0 bases, and 4 bases stayed unmatched. The CDR3 spans 16 residues. Germline V CDR1 and CDR2: MGHRA, YSYEKL. The CDR3 loop is CASSRALAGSTDTQYF. The CDR3 DNA reads TGCGCCAGCAGCCGAGCACTAGCGGGGAGCACAGATACGCAGTATTTT.

The chain links TRBV11-1 to TRBJ2-5; the match to TRBD1 covers 10 bases. Losses at the gene ends were 4 bases for V and 5 bases for J; bases not matched to a gene: 7. This CDR3 comprises 15 residues. From germline, CDR1 is SGHAT and CDR2 FQDESV (reference sequence). CDR3 protein: CASSSRDRGLETQYF. The CDR3 region has the DNA TGTGCCAGCAGCTCCCGGGACAGGGGTTTGGAGACCCAGTACTTC. Combining the CDR3 with reference TRBV11-1 and TRBJ2-5 gives the whole variable domain EAEVAQSPRYKITEKSQAVAFWCDPISGHATLYWYRQILGQGPELLVQFQDESVVDDSQLPKDRFSAERLKGVDSTLKIQPAELGDSAMYLCASSSRDRGLETQYFGPGTRLLVL.

V and J are TRBV7-9 and TRBJ1-6, with 9 positions matching TRBD1. The CDR3 is 15 residues long. The germline V gene has CDR1 SEHNR and CDR2 FQNEAQ (reference sequence). V was pared by 10 bases and J by 9 bases, with 13 bases of the junction left unmatched. CDR3 sequence: CATPGKDRGGSPLHF. The CDR3 DNA reads as TGTGCCACGCCGGGAAAGGACAGGGGAGGTTCACCCCTCCACTTT.

The CDR3 sequence is CASSQDRSGRVRPQHF. CDR3 sequence (DNA): TGCGCCAGCAGCCAAGACCGCAGCGGAAGGGTGAGGCCCCAGCATTTT. The gene calls are TRBV4-1 and TRBJ1-5; the D is unclear. This CDR3 spans 16 amino acids. Germline CDR1 and CDR2: MGHRA and YSYEKL. Between the trimmed V and J ends, which lost 0 bases and 9 bases, there was a span of 18 bases.

V and J are TRBV7-2 and TRBJ2-1, with 11 nucleotides matching TRBD2. Looked up from germline, CDR1 is SGHTA and CDR2 is FQGNSA. Trimming took 0 bases from V and 5 from J; bases not matched to a gene: 3. This CDR3 has 16 residues. CDR3 residues: CASSLAPTSGDNEQFF. In nucleotides, the CDR3 is TGTGCCAGCAGCTTAGCCCCGACTAGCGGGGACAATGAGCAGTTCTTC.

J is TRBJ1-1 and V is TRBV7-9; the D gene is possibly TRBD1 (6 bases). This CDR3 has 13 residues. Trimming removed 5 bases from V and 4 bases from J, with 11 bases in between. Germline CDR1 reads SEHNR; CDR2 reads FQNEAQ (reference sequence). The CDR3 DNA sequence: TGTGCCAGCAGCCGCACAGGGAGCACTGAAGCTTTCTTT. Residues: CASSRTGSTEAFF.

This chain connects TRBV11-1 to TRBJ2-5; D is possibly TRBD2 (6 bases). CDR1 is SGHAT, CDR2 FQDESV, per germline (reference sequence). This CDR3 has 15 residues. The V gene lost 5 bases and the J gene lost 0 bases, with 13 bases spanning the gap. In DNA form, the CDR3 reads TGTGCCAGCAGCATACTTAGCGGAAACCAAGAGACCCAGTACTTC. This sequence encodes CASSILSGNQETQYF.

The chain employs TRBV5-1 and TRBJ2-3; TRBD2 matches at 9 bases. The CDR3 sequence is 16 residues long. Per the germline V gene, CDR1 is SGHRS and CDR2 is YFSETQ. V dropped 7 bases and J dropped 2; count of bases not matched to a gene: 11. CDR3 protein: CASQDLAGENTDTQYF. In nucleotides, the CDR3 is TGCGCCAGCCAGGACTTAGCGGGGGAGAACACAGATACGCAGTATTTT.

Worth noting for this clone: One junction end does not reproduce the germline sequence, and a read error may be involved. The same CDR3 also results from other DNA sequences found in this sample. This chain's CDR3 is CASGLARGRTEAFF. The CDR3 DNA reads TGTGCTAGTGGCTTGGCCAGGGGGCGGACTGAAGCTTTCTTT. The chain combines TRBV12-5 with TRBJ1-1, with TRBD1 identical over 8 bases. Looked up from germline, CDR1 is LGHNT and CDR2 is FRNRAP. The CDR3 contains 14 residues.

This chain uses TRBV6-5 with TRBJ1-5, with D uncertain. There are 13 residues in the CDR3. The germline gives CDR1 MNHEY, CDR2 SVGAGI. V dropped 6 bases and J dropped 4 bases, with 10 bases sitting between them. This CDR3 is CASSRNRNQPQHF. For the CDR3, the DNA is TGTGCCAGCAGCAGGAACCGAAATCAGCCCCAGCATTTT.

The CDR3: CASLRSGGPYDEQYF. The CDR3, as DNA: TGTGCCAGCCTAAGATCAGGGGGACCCTACGACGAGCAGTACTTC. This rearrangement joins TRBV25-1 to TRBJ2-7, with 7 bases fitting TRBD1. Germline lookup yields CDR1 MGHDK and CDR2 SYGVNS. There are 15 residues in the CDR3. Unmatched junction bases numbered 15, after V lost 8 bases and J lost 5 bases.

The chain is built from TRBV15 and TRBJ2-2, with 7 bases lining up with TRBD1. Germline V gives CDR1 LNHNV, CDR2 YYDKDF (reference sequence). J gave up 0 bases and V 6 bases, and 4 bases lay outside the gene matches. The CDR3 runs to 15 residues. The CDR3 coding sequence is TGTGCCACCAGACGGACAGGTACGAACACCGGGGAGCTGTTTTTT. Translating it yields CATRRTGTNTGELFF.

The chain carries TRBV19 and TRBJ2-1; 8 bases fit TRBD2. Germline V CDR1 and CDR2: LNHDA, SQIVND (reference sequence). With V trimmed by 2 bases and J by 8 bases, 8 bases remained unmatched. This CDR3 is built from 15 residues. CDR3 in amino acids: CASSISPRGGYEQFF. The CDR3 DNA reads TGTGCCAGTAGTATATCTCCCCGGGGGGGGTATGAGCAGTTCTTC.

This chain connects TRBV5-1 to TRBJ1-1; no clear D gene. Germline V lookup: CDR1 SGHRS, CDR2 YFSETQ. The CDR3 loop spans 15 amino acids. The V and J ends lost 4 bases and 0 bases respectively, with 13 bases between them. DNA for the CDR3: TGCGCCAGCAGCGATCCCGCACAGATGAACACTGAAGCTTTCTTT. It specifies CASSDPAQMNTEAFF.

The chain carries TRBV18 and TRBJ1-1; D not resolved. The CDR3 totals 16 residues. CDR1 is KGHSH and CDR2 is LQKENI in the germline V gene. V lost 4 bases to trimming and J lost 0 bases, with 15 bases between them. The CDR3 region has the DNA TGTGCCAGCTCACTCTTCGTAGGGAGGATGAACACTGAAGCTTTCTTT. This translates into CASSLFVGRMNTEAFF.

V usage is TRBV7-2 and J usage is TRBJ2-5; TRBD2 aligns across 8 bases. The J call could be wrong; TRBJ2-7 is a better fit for the DNA end. Germline V gene sequence: CDR1 SGHTA, CDR2 FQGNSA. The CDR3 spans 15 residues. The CDR3 DNA reads as TGTGCCAGCAGCCGGGGGGGAGGTCAGGCCTACGAGCAGTACTTC. This translates into CASSRGGGQAYEQYF.

The J gene is TRBJ1-1, the V gene TRBV21-1. TRBV21-1 is an annotated pseudogene. The CDR3 contains 14 residues. The CDR3 protein is CASRETRGNTEAFF. The CDR3 coding sequence is TGTGCCAGCAGGGAGACCCGAGGAAACACTGAAGCTTTCTTT.

The genes are TRBV18 and TRBJ2-6; 8 bases map to TRBD1. The CDR3 extends over 17 amino acids. The germline gives CDR1 KGHSH, CDR2 LQKENI. V shed 3 bases, J shed 2 bases, and the junction held 6 bases outside the gene matches. This CDR3 is CASSPQRQGTGANVLTF. Written as DNA, the CDR3 is TGTGCCAGCTCACCTCAAAGACAGGGGACTGGGGCCAACGTCCTGACTTTC.

The count of this clone is one. The rearrangement joins TRBV7-9 to TRBJ1-3, with D hard to call. V was pared by 1 base and J by 0 bases, with 10 bases between. CDR3 length equals 16 residues. CDR1 is SEHNR and CDR2 is FQNEAQ in the germline V gene (reference sequence). Here the CDR3 DNA reads TGTGCCAGCAGCTTAGTTGGCGGGAGCTCTGGAAACACCATATATTTT. It yields the protein CASSLVGGSSGNTIYF.

The rearrangement joins TRBV19 to TRBJ2-7; possibly TRBD1 for D (6 bases). V was shortened by 4 bases and J by 3 bases, with 13 bases between the two germline ends. Germline V CDR1 and CDR2: LNHDA, SQIVND (reference sequence). The CDR3 length is 14 residues. The CDR3 sequence is CASSRGPEYYEQYF. DNA for the CDR3: TGTGCCAGTAGTAGGGGGCCCGAATACTACGAGCAGTACTTC.

As DNA, the CDR3 is TGCGCCAGCAGTCAACCACCAGCCCGGAGGCCTTTCTTT. Amino acid sequence: CASSQPPARRPFF. The chain joins TRBV23-1 to TRBJ1-1; D is undetermined. TRBV23-1 is recorded as an ORF, its role being uncertain. CDR3 length: 13 amino acids. The V gene lost 2 bases and the J gene lost 12 bases, with 16 bases spanning the gap.

The V gene is TRBV5-6, the J gene TRBJ2-2; 9 bases are shared with TRBD1. The germline gives CDR1 SGHDT, CDR2 YYEEEE. V trimming: 1 base; J trimming: 4 bases; junction bases outside the gene matches: 8. CDR3 length: 17 residues. Here the CDR3 DNA reads TGTGCCAGCAGCTTGATCCAACAGGGGGCGAGCACCGGGGAGCTGTTTTTT. Translation gives CASSLIQQGASTGELFF.

This clone was observed many times. The J gene is TRBJ2-1, the V gene TRBV9; D not certain. The CDR3 sequence is 13 residues long. The ends were cut back, 1 base at V and 5 bases at J, with 7 bases in the middle. Germline V CDR1 and CDR2: SGDLS, YYNGEE. The CDR3 region is CASSVPPDNEQFF. CDR3 nucleotides: TGTGCCAGCAGCGTACCCCCCGACAATGAGCAGTTCTTC.